This T cell receptor beta chain was sequenced in a study of pediatric ulcerative colitis. Findings and caveats of the study: A couple of rectal clonotypes were found only in ulcerative colitis patients, all of them.

This clone was found once. Its antigen is as yet unknown. Method: immunoSEQ multiplex PCR; TCRdb's copy keeps in-frame clones and lacks some. The sample records about 60,000 clones, over 80% being singletons. Germline V gene data show CDR1 as SGHVS and CDR2 as FQNEAQ. CDR3 length equals 15 residues. Trimming stripped 5 bases from V and 0 bases from J, with 14 bases between. This rearrangement joins TRBV7-8 to TRBJ2-7, with D possibly being TRBD1 (6 bases). The receptor's source is a boy younger than 18 who was a control in a study of pediatric ulcerative colitis. Sequenced material: blood. The CDR3 DNA follows: TGTGCCAGCAGCGAGAGCCGGGACAACTCCTACGAGCAGTACTTC. Translation gives CASSESRDNSYEQYF.